This T cell receptor (beta chain) came from a study of blood T cell repertoires in COVID-19 (dated by TCRdb to 2020 to 2022). Context from the whole study: Samples from collaborators originated in the United States, Italy and Spain and spanned both the acute and convalescent phases of COVID-19. The material from the prospective study consisted of cDNA or gDNA derived from T cells, B-cell-depleted T cells, or PBMCs. Subjects who had been exposed to COVID-19, were actively infected with it, or had recovered from it provided the deeply sampled blood TCRbeta repertoires that made up the dataset. The repertoires were released in a freely available public database intended as a resource for research on the immune response to SARS-CoV-2. Samples came from the ongoing ImmuneRACE study (first 160 participants) plus 1,254 subjects from 6 global collaborators. Sample metadata almost always included a de-identified subject ID, COVID-19 status, age in years and sex. Where available, HLA class I and class II types were taken from metadata supplied by the sample provider and were not determined by assay-based typing. Results the study describes overall, beyond this receptor: The amount of clinical and demographic metadata varied by source and participant and was provided uncurated.

V is pared back by 5 bases and J by 0 bases, with 17 bases lying between the germline termini. Measured from the cysteine to the phenylalanine, the CDR3 is 16 residues long. Just CDR3 DNA is preserved here, 48 bases in frame from base 1. The germline V gene gives CDR1 as SQVTM and CDR2 as ANQGSEA. A word on this clone: Its target antigen remains unknown. Base qualities were left out, and no much larger clone turns up one base away.

Each collaborating institution followed its own protocols to collect whole blood in K2EDTA tubes. For TCRbeta analysis, collaborators shipped samples as frozen whole blood, isolated PBMCs, or DNA extracted from either of those sample types. TCRbeta CDR3 regions were amplified from genomic DNA using the immunoSEQ Assay, a bias-controlled multiplex PCR. The authors processed their data as follows. Nucleated cell counts per sample were estimated from amplification of reference gene primers within the assay. To quantify the absolute abundance of each unique TCRbeta CDR3 rearrangement, sequence reads were collapsed and filtered. For each sample, productive Simpson clonality was calculated by taking the square root of Simpson's diversity index across productive rearrangements. The source is immuneACCESS, and TCRdb retained only in-frame sequences with V and J called. Part of the clones is not carried over; for the studies checked, unresolved V genes explain less than half of this, and the remainder is unexplained. Clonal size and the V and J genes are those of that table, whereas D and trimming came from the DNA. The sample table contains about 150,000 clones; only one count was recorded for more than 80% of them. Around 16% of the sample is held by the ten biggest clonotypes.

The V and J segments used are TRBV29-1 and TRBJ2-1; perhaps TRBD2 is the D gene, with 6 bases matching. Sequenced material: peripheral blood. This TCR came from a woman between 40 and 55 years old with acute or convalescent COVID-19. The DNA is TGCAGCGTTATTGGACTAACCCAGAGCTCCTACAATGAGCAGTTCTTC. Its coded protein is CSVIGLTQSSYNEQFF.